This T cell receptor (beta chain) comes out of a study of blood T cell repertoires in COVID-19. For the study at large: COVID-19 samples, acute and convalescent, were from the United States, Italy and Spain. Nucleic acid was either cDNA or gDNA, and it came from T cells, B-cell-depleted T cells, or PBMCs.

Deletions cut 8 bases from V and 0 bases from J, with 11 bases between. CDR1 SEHNR and CDR2 FQNEAQ come from the germline V gene (reference sequence). The CDR3 is made up of 14 amino acids. As originally analysed: The authors estimated nucleated cell counts from reference gene primer amplification. The table came from immunoSEQ multiplex PCR; TCRdb's copy has only in-frame clones and leaves some out. That table is the source of V, J and clone size, and D and trimming were worked out from the DNA. The sample yields 300,000 to 450,000 clones, 85% seen once. The gene calls are TRBV7-9 and TRBJ1-3; D is unclear. The clonotype originates from a woman between 18 and 29 years old with acute or convalescent COVID-19. Sequencing used peripheral blood. The CDR3 loop is CASGQALSGNTIYF. The DNA of the CDR3 is TGTGCCAGCGGGCAGGCCCTCTCTGGAAACACCATATATTTT.